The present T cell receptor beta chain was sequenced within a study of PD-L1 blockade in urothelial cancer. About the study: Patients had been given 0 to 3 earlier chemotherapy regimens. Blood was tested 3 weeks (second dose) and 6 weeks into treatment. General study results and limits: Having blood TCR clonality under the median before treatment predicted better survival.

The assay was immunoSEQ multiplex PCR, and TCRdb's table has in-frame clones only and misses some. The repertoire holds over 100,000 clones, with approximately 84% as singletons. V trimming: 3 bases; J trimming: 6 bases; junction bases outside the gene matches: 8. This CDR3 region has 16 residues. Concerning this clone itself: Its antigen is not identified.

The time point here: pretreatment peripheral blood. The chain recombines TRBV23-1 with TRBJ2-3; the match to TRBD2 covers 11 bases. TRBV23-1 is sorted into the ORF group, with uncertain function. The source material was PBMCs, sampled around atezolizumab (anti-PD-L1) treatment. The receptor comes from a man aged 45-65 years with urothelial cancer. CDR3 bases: TGCGCCAGCAGTCATCTTAGCGGGAGGGACCGGGATACGCAGTATTTT. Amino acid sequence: CASSHLSGRDRDTQYF.